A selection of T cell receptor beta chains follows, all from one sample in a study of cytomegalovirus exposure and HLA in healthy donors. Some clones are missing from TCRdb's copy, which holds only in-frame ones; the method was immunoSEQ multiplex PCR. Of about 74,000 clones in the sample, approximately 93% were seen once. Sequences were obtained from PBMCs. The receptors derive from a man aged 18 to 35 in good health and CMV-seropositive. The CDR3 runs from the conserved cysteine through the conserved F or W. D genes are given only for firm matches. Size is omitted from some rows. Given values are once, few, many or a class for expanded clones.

CASSIQSGPYEQYF	TGTGCCAGTAGTATACAAAGCGGACCCTACGAGCAGTACTTC	TRBV19	.	.	14	TRBJ2-7
CASSLGTGATYEQYF	TGTGCCAGCAGCCTCGGGACAGGGGCAACCTACGAGCAGTACTTC	TRBV7-9	.	TRBD1	15	TRBJ2-7
CAIRAGAGETQYF	TGTGCCATCAGGGCCGGGGCGGGGGAGACCCAGTACTTC	TRBV10-3	.	.	13	TRBJ2-5
CASRAATGRMGGELFF	TGTGCCAGCAGGGCTGCGACAGGGCGAATGGGCGGGGAGCTGTTTTTT	TRBV28	.	TRBD1	16	TRBJ2-2
CAWSASDGEQYF	TGTGCCTGGAGTGCAAGCGACGGCGAGCAGTACTTC	TRBV30	.	.	12	TRBJ2-7
CSVEDLANQRGWNEQFF	TGCAGCGTTGAAGATTTAGCGAATCAGCGCGGGTGGAATGAGCAGTTCTTC	TRBV29-1	.	.	17	TRBJ2-1
CASSYYEGADTQYF	TGTGCCAGCAGCTACTACGAGGGAGCAGATACGCAGTATTTT	TRBV28	.	.	14	TRBJ2-3
CAWGRTVNGYTF	TGTGCCTGGGGTCGGACAGTTAATGGCTACACCTTC	TRBV30	once	.	12	TRBJ1-2
CASSQASGVINEQFF	TGCGCCAGCAGCCAAGCTAGCGGCGTCATCAATGAGCAGTTCTTC	TRBV4-1	.	TRBD2	15	TRBJ2-1
CAYATGNYGYTF	TGTGCCTACGCGACAGGGAACTATGGCTACACCTTC	TRBV30	.	TRBD1	12	TRBJ1-2
CASSRGQGPETQYF	TGCGCCAGCAGCCGGGGACAGGGGCCAGAGACCCAGTACTTC	TRBV5-1	few	TRBD1	14	TRBJ2-5
CASSLARAGGSETQYF	TGTGCCAGCAGCTTAGCGCGAGCGGGAGGGTCGGAGACCCAGTACTTC	TRBV7-9	.	TRBD2	16	TRBJ2-5
CASSYKSGTGDEQYF	TGTGCCAGCAGTTACAAGAGCGGGACGGGAGACGAGCAGTACTTC	TRBV6-5	.	TRBD2	15	TRBJ2-7
CASSSGGSGANVLTF	TGTGCCAGCAGCTCGGGGGGCTCTGGGGCCAACGTCCTGACTTTC	TRBV7-2	.	TRBD2	15	TRBJ2-6
CASKSVYGSVYEQYF	TGTGCCAGTAAGTCTGTCTACGGGAGCGTCTACGAGCAGTACTTC	TRBV19	.	.	15	TRBJ2-7
CASIDRVLARTDTQYF	TGCGCCAGCATCGATCGGGTACTAGCGCGCACAGATACGCAGTATTTT	TRBV5-1	.	TRBD2	16	TRBJ2-3
CASSSGQRRFF	TGTGCCAGCAGTTCCGGACAGCGGCGGTTCTTC	TRBV6-5	.	.	11	TRBJ2-1
CASSSARGTTDTQYF	TGTGCCAGCAGTTCCGCCCGGGGGACCACAGATACGCAGTATTTT	TRBV6-1	once	.	15	TRBJ2-3
CASSRTVANYGYTF	TGTGCCAGCTCACGGACAGTAGCTAACTATGGCTACACCTTC	TRBV18	.	.	14	TRBJ1-2
CASTGAGTTPNEQFF	TGCGCCAGCACCGGGGCCGGGACAACTCCTAATGAGCAGTTCTTC	TRBV5-1	.	.	15	TRBJ2-1
CASSRSGQGATGELFF	TGCGCCAGCAGCCGATCGGGACAGGGGGCCACCGGGGAGCTGTTTTTT	TRBV5-1	few	TRBD1	16	TRBJ2-2
CASSADSGDTEAFF	TGTGCCAGCAGCGCGGACTCGGGGGACACTGAAGCTTTCTTT	TRBV7-9	.	.	14	TRBJ1-1
CASSQDEAVYGYTF	TGCGCCAGCAGCCAAGATGAGGCGGTCTATGGCTACACCTTC	TRBV4-1	.	.	14	TRBJ1-2
CASSEIVAGGPYEQYF	TGTGCCAGCAGCGAAATTGTAGCGGGAGGGCCATACGAGCAGTACTTC	TRBV6-1	.	TRBD2	16	TRBJ2-7
CASSPSGRAYNEQFF	TGCGCCAGCAGCCCTAGCGGGAGGGCCTACAATGAGCAGTTCTTC	TRBV5-1	.	TRBD2	15	TRBJ2-1
CASSFGGSNEKLFF	TGCGCCAGCAGCTTCGGGGGGAGTAATGAAAAACTGTTTTTT	TRBV5-1	.	.	14	TRBJ1-4
CASRQQGAGTEAFF	TGTGCCAGCAGGCAACAGGGGGCAGGCACTGAAGCTTTCTTT	TRBV6-6	.	TRBD1	14	TRBJ1-1